These 20 T cell receptor beta chains originate from one sample sequenced in a study of T cells after yellow fever vaccination. TCRdb analysed the 5' RACE reads with MiXCR anew, one entry per CDR3 protein. This sample has 55,000 or so distinct CDR3 sequences, with around 7% found just once. The specimen was CD8+ T cells not binding an NS4B(214-222) dextramer, sorted from PBMCs, collected about 41 days after the first yellow fever vaccination. Every receptor here comes from a man younger than 35 who received the YFV17D yellow fever vaccine.

This chain connects TRBV3-1 to TRBJ2-1, with 13 positions matching TRBD2. V shed 5 bases and J 8 bases; nucleotides not matched to a gene: 12. CDR1 is LGHDT and CDR2 is YNNKEL in the germline V gene (reference sequence). This CDR3 region has 17 residues. The CDR3 loop is CASSTLAGGPGFDEQFF. CDR3 coding DNA: TGTGCCAGCAGCACACTAGCGGGGGGGCCCGGGTTCGATGAGCAGTTCTTC.

CDR3 coding DNA: TGTGCCATCAGTGAGTCGCCAGGTCGGGCGCCCCAGCATTTT. Its protein is CAISESPGRAPQHF. The V gene is TRBV10-3, the J gene TRBJ1-5, with D hard to call. The V gene's germline CDR1 is ENHRY and CDR2 SYGVKD. Trimming left V 0 bases short and J 9 bases short, with 12 bases between. CDR3 length: 14 residues.

The CDR3 coding sequence is TGTGCCAGCAGCTTAGGGCGCCGGGGCGTAGAGACCCAGTACTTC. This encodes CASSLGRRGVETQYF. V gene TRBV7-6 combines with J gene TRBJ2-5, with D perhaps being TRBD1 or TRBD2 (5 bases each). CDR1 SGHVS and CDR2 FNYEAQ come from the germline V gene. Trimming removed 1 base from V and 4 bases from J, with 13 bases in between. The CDR3 spans 15 residues.

This clonotype was seen at least ten times. The chain couples TRBV6-2 or TRBV6-3 to TRBJ2-2; 13 bases map to TRBD2. J gave up 5 bases and V 5 bases, and 8 bases lay outside the gene matches. The germline V gene has CDR1 MNHEY and CDR2 SVGEGT. The CDR3 consists of 17 residues. CDR3 coding DNA: TGTGCCAGCAGTAACGGACTAGCGGGGGCAGCAACCGGGGAGCTGTTTTTT. Translating it yields CASSNGLAGAATGELFF.

This clonotype was seen many times. The chain couples TRBV20-1 to TRBJ2-2, with D tentatively TRBD2 (5 bases). Germline V gene sequence: CDR1 DFQATT, CDR2 SNEGSKA (reference sequence). The length of the CDR3 is 16 residues. The V gene lost 4 bases and the J gene lost 2 bases, with 17 bases spanning the gap. The CDR3 loop reads CSATPWNSVNTGELFF. CDR3 DNA sequence: TGCAGTGCTACTCCATGGAATAGCGTAAACACCGGGGAGCTGTTTTTT.

The genes are TRBV11-2 and TRBJ2-3; 9 nucleotides agree with TRBD2. Germline V gene data show CDR1 as SGHAT and CDR2 as FQNNGV. The CDR3 runs 15 residues. Trimming removed 4 bases from V and 4 bases from J; junction bases left unmatched: 6. The CDR3 nucleotides are TGTGCCAGCAGCTACCCTAGCGGGGCTGCAGATACGCAGTATTTT. This translates into CASSYPSGAADTQYF.

Many counts were recorded for this clonotype. The V call is TRBV6-5, the J call TRBJ2-1; 8 bases are shared with TRBD2. The CDR3 length is 15 residues. V gave up 6 bases and J gave up 6 bases; unmatched junction bases: 10. Germline V gene lookup returns CDR1 MNHEY and CDR2 SVGAGI. In nucleotides, the CDR3 is TGTGCCAGCAGCACCCAGCGGGGGTCGGGCAATGAGCAGTTCTTC. Translated, it gives CASSTQRGSGNEQFF.

This clonotype was seen a few times. The V call is TRBV12-3 or TRBV12-4, the J call TRBJ2-1; D is uncertain. With 3 bases removed from V and 6 bases from J, the gap between germline ends came to 3 bases. The CDR3 is 11 residues long. The CDR3 nucleotides are TGTGCCAGCAGTTTTCGCAATGAGCAGTTCTTC. Translating it yields CASSFRNEQFF.

V gene TRBV5-1 combines with J gene TRBJ1-4; D may be TRBD1 (6 bases). CDR1 is SGHRS and CDR2 is YFSETQ in the germline V gene. Trimming stripped 4 bases from V and 4 bases from J, with 14 bases between. The CDR3 covers 15 residues. DNA for the CDR3: TGCGCCAGCAGCGAGCACAGGGAGGGTAATGAAAAACTGTTTTTT. It translates to CASSEHREGNEKLFF.

This clonotype was seen many times. The CDR3 reads CAISGLGSSTDTQYF. Here the CDR3 DNA reads TGTGCCATCAGTGGCCTGGGTTCTAGCACAGATACGCAGTATTTT. The rearrangement uses TRBV10-3 and TRBJ2-3; D gene ambiguous. The CDR3 covers 15 residues. CDR1 and CDR2 (germline): ENHRY, SYGVKD. V lost 4 bases and J lost 0, with 11 bases in between.

The chain is built from TRBV4-3 and TRBJ2-7, with no clear D. The CDR3 spans 14 residues. CDR1 is LGHNA and CDR2 is YSLEER in the germline V gene. Trimming removed 4 bases at V and 3 bases at J, with 13 bases between. CDR3 sequence reads: CASSPWASHYEQYF. CDR3 coding DNA: TGCGCCAGCAGCCCGTGGGCCTCCCACTACGAGCAGTACTTC.

Only a few counts were recorded for this clonotype. The chain uses TRBV30 and TRBJ2-3; D possibly corresponds to TRBD2 (6 bases). Germline V gene sequence: CDR1 GTSNPN, CDR2 SVGIG (reference sequence). V dropped 4 bases and J dropped 3 bases, with 8 bases sitting between them. CDR3 length equals 12 residues. The CDR3, as DNA: TGTGCCTGGACGGGGGAAACAGATACGCAGTATTTT. This translates into CAWTGETDTQYF. Full variable domain (rest looked up from reference TRBV30 and TRBJ2-3): SQTIHQWPATLVQPVGSPLSLECTVEGTSNPNLYWYRQAAGRGLQLLFYSVGIGQISSEVPQNLSASRPQDRQFILSSKKLLLSDSGFYLCAWTGETDTQYFGPGTRLTVL.

The sample holds a few counts of this clonotype. This chain links TRBV7-9 with TRBJ1-2, with D possibly TRBD1 on 6 matching bases. CDR1 is SEHNR, CDR2 FQNEAQ, per germline (reference sequence). V lost 5 bases, J lost 0 bases, and 10 bases lay in between. The CDR3 loop spans 14 amino acids. In DNA, the CDR3 is TGTGCCAGCAGCCCAGAGGGGGCTAACTATGGCTACACCTTC. Its protein product is CASSPEGANYGYTF.

In this sample, this clonotype turned up many times. The chain combines TRBV20-1 with TRBJ1-1; no clear D gene. Germline V gene data show CDR1 as DFQATT and CDR2 as SNEGSKA (reference sequence). Trimming shortened V by 0 bases and J by 3 bases, and 11 bases separated the two germline ends. The CDR3 spans 14 residues. CDR3 in amino acids: CSARERAGYTEAFF. The CDR3 coding sequence is TGCAGTGCTAGAGAAAGGGCGGGATACACTGAAGCTTTCTTT.

CDR3 in DNA: TGTGCCAGCAGCCGGGGACAGGGGGCTCAGCCCCAGCATTTT. It yields the protein CASSRGQGAQPQHF. The rearrangement uses TRBV27 and TRBJ1-5, with TRBD1 identical over 12 bases. CDR1 and CDR2 (germline): MNHEY, SMNVEV (reference sequence). This CDR3 has 14 amino acids. V lost 6 bases, J lost 6 bases, and 3 bases stayed unmatched.

This clonotype was counted only a few times. J is TRBJ1-2 and V is TRBV20-1, with TRBD1 as a possible D gene (6 bases). CDR1 and CDR2 (germline): DFQATT, SNEGSKA (reference sequence). V shed 0 bases and J shed 5 bases, with 10 bases lying between them. The CDR3 sequence is 13 residues long. The CDR3 DNA follows: TGCAGTGCTAGAGAAAGGACAGAGTATGGCTACACCTTC. It encodes CSARERTEYGYTF.

This clonotype was counted at least ten times. The chain links TRBV21-1 to TRBJ1-4; the table's TRBD1 call for D was not verified on the DNA. TRBV21-1 is recorded as a pseudogene. The CDR3 length is 17 residues. The CDR3 protein is CASSKLPRKGMNEKLFF. CDR3 bases: TGTGCCAGCAGCAAATTACCTCGGAAGGGGATGAATGAAAAACTGTTTTTT.

This clonotype occurred a few times. The V gene is TRBV4-3, the J gene TRBJ2-2; 7 nucleotides agree with TRBD1. CDR3 length: 17 amino acids. J lost 1 base, V lost 0 bases, and 5 bases had no gene match. Germline V gene sequence: CDR1 LGHNA, CDR2 YSLEER. The CDR3 DNA sequence: TGCGCCAGCAGCCAAGATCAAGGGGGCAAGAACACCGGGGAGCTGTTTTTT. Translation: CASSQDQGGKNTGELFF.

This clonotype has a count of ten or more. The chain employs TRBV4-1 and TRBJ2-7; TRBD2 aligns across 8 bases. CDR3 size: 15 residues. Germline CDR1 MGHRA, CDR2 YSYEKL. The J segment lost 7 bases and the V segment lost 2 bases, leaving 10 bases of the junction unmatched. The CDR3 reads CASSQMAGGLREQYF. CDR3 nucleotides: TGCGCCAGCAGCCAAATGGCGGGGGGACTACGGGAGCAGTACTTC.

CDR3 in amino acids: CASSPQRKDEQYF. The CDR3 coding sequence is TGTGCCAGCAGCCCACAGAGAAAGGACGAGCAGTACTTC. V and J are TRBV6-6 and TRBJ2-7; no clear D. CDR3 length: 13 residues. The V gene's germline CDR1 is MNHNY and CDR2 SVGAGI (reference sequence). V was pared by 6 bases and J by 5 bases, with 14 bases between.